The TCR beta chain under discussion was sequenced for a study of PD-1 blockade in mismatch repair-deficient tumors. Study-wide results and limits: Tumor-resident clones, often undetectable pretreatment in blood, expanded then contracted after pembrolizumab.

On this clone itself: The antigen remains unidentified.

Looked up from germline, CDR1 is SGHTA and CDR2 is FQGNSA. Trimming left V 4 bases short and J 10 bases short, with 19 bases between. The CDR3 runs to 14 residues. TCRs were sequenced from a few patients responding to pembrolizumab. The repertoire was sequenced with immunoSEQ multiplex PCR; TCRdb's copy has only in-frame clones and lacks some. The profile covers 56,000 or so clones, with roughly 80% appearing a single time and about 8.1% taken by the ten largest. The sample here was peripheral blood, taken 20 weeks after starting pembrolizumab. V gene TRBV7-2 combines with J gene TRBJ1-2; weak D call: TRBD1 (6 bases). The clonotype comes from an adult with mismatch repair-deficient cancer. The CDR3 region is CASSSKGGLVPYTF. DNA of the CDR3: TGTGCCAGCAGCTCGAAGGGGGGGCTGGTGCCCTACACCTTC.